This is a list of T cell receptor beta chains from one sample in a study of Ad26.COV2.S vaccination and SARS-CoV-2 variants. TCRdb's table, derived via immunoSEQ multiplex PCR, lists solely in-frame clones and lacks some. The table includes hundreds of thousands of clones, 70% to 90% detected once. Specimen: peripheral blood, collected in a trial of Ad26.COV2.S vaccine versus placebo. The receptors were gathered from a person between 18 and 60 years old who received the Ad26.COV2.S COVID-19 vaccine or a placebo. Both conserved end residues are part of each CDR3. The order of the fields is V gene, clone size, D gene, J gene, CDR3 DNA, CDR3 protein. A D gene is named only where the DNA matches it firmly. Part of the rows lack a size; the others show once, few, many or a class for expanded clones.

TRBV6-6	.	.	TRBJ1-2	TGTGCCAGCAGGACCTCAGGGTTCGGCTACACCTTC	CASRTSGFGYTF
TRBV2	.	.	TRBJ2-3	TGTGCCAGCGGTCTGGGTCCAGATACGCAGTATTTT	CASGLGPDTQYF
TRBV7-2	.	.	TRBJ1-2	TGTGCCAGCAGCTGGGACCTGGTAGGAGGCTACACCTTC	CASSWDLVGGYTF
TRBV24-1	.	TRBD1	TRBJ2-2	TGTGCCACCAGTGACTTGACAGGGGGCGTGAACACCGGGGAGCTGTTTTTT	CATSDLTGGVNTGELFF
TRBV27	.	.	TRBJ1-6	TGTGCCAGCAGTTTATCGATCAGGGGAAATTCACCCCTCCACTTT	CASSLSIRGNSPLHF
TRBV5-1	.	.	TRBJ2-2	TGCGCCAGCAGCGGAGGTTCTATTTCAAACACCGGGGAGCTGTTTTTT	CASSGGSISNTGELFF
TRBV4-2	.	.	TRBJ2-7	TGTGCCAGCAGCCAAGATAATAGGGCCCACATACCCTACGAGCAGTACTTC	CASSQDNRAHIPYEQYF
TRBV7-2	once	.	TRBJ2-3	TGTGCCAGCAGCTTAGCAGTGGACACAGATACGCAGTATTTT	CASSLAVDTDTQYF
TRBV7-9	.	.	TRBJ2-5	TGTGCCAGCAGCACACCCGGACAGCAAGAGACCCAGTACTTC	CASSTPGQQETQYF
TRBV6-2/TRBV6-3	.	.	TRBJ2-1	TGTGCCAGCAGTTACCGGGAAGTCGGTGAGCAGTTCTTC	CASSYREVGEQFF
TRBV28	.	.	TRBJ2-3	TGTGCCATCCGAGGAGAGGGAAACACAGATACGCAGTATTTT	CAIRGEGNTDTQYF
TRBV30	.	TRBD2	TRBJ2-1	TGTGCCTGGAGCAGGCTAGCGGGAAGATACAATGAGCAGTTCTTC	CAWSRLAGRYNEQFF
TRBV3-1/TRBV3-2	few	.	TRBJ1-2	TGTGCCAGCAGCCCCACCGTGGGGACGTATGGCTACACCTTC	CASSPTVGTYGYTF
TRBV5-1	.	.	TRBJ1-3	TGCGCCAGCAGCTTGACAGCTTCTGGAAACACCATATATTTT	CASSLTASGNTIYF
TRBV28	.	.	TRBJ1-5	TGTGCCAGCAGACCCCCAGAGCGTGTAAATCAGCCCCAGCATTTT	CASRPPERVNQPQHF
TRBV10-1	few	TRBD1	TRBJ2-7	TGCGCCAGCAGCCCAAACAGGGGGGCGGTGGAGGAGCAGTACTTC	CASSPNRGAVEEQYF
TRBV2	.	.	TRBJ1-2	TGTGCCAGCAGTGAACGCGGAGACTTCTATGGCTACACCTTC	CASSERGDFYGYTF
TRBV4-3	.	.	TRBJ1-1	TGCGCCAGCAGCCAATACTCTGGGGACACTGAAGCTTTCTTT	CASSQYSGDTEAFF
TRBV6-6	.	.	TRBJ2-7	TGTGCCAGCAGTCGGGCGTCGGTCTACGAGCAGTACTTC	CASSRASVYEQYF
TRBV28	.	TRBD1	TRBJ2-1	TGTGCCAGCAGTTCATGGACAGGGATGTCCTACAATGAGCAGTTCTTC	CASSSWTGMSYNEQFF
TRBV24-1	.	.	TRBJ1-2	TGTGCCACCAGTGATTCCGGGTTGGATGGCTACACCTTC	CATSDSGLDGYTF
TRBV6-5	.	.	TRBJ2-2	TGTGCCAGCAGTTATAACACCGGGGAGCTGTTTTTT	CASSYNTGELFF
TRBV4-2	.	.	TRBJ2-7	TGTGCCAGCAGCCAAGGGGCGTTGGGCGCAGCTTCCTACGAGCAGTACTTC	CASSQGALGAASYEQYF
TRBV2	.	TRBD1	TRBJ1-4	TGTGCCAGCAGAGAAAGGACAGGGGGCGCGTCCCTTTTTGAAAAACTGTTTTTT	CASRERTGGASLFEKLFF
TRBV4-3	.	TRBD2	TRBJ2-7	TGCGCCAGCAGCCCTTCGGGGACTAGCGGGAGTTACGAGCAGTACTTC	CASSPSGTSGSYEQYF
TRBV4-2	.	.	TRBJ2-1	TGTGCCAGCAGCCCCGAGCGTCGTACGAATGAGCAGTTCTTC	CASSPERRTNEQFF
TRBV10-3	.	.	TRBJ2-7	TGTGCCATCAGGCCCCTTGACTCCTACGAGCAGTACTTC	CAIRPLDSYEQYF
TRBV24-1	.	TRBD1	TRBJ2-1	TGTGCCACCAGCCGGACAGGGGGCACTGCCTACAATGAGCAGTTCTTC	CATSRTGGTAYNEQFF
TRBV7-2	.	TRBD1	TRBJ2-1	TGTGCCAGCATAGTAACAGGGGAAGAGGAGCAGTTCTTC	CASIVTGEEEQFF
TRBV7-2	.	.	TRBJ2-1	TGTGCCAGCAGTCCGAGCTACAATGAGCAGTTCTTC	CASSPSYNEQFF
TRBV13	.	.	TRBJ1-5	TGTGCCAGCAGCTTAGAGGACAGATGGAATCAGCCCCAGCATTTT	CASSLEDRWNQPQHF
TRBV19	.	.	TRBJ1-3	TGTGCCAGTAGTTACGACGGAAACACCATATATTTT	CASSYDGNTIYF
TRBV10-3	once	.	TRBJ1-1	TGTGCCATCAGACAGGAACAGGGTACTGAAGCTTTCTTT	CAIRQEQGTEAFF
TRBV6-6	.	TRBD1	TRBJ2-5	TGTGCCAGCAGCTCCGGGACAGGGGGCCGAGAGACCCAGTACTTC	CASSSGTGGRETQYF
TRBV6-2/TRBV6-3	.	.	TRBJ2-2	TGTGCCAGCAGCGGGCCCAGAAGGTCGAACACCGGGGAGCTGTTTTTT	CASSGPRRSNTGELFF
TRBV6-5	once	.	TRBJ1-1	TGTGCCGCTGGGTCAGACCCGAACACTGAAGCTTTCTTT	CAAGSDPNTEAFF
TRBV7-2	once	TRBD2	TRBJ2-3	TGTGCCAGCTCCGGGGGACTAGCGGTGACAGATACGCAGTATTTT	CASSGGLAVTDTQYF
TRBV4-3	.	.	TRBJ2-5	TGCGCCAGCAGCCAACAGGGCGGAGAAGAGACCCAGTACTTC	CASSQQGGEETQYF
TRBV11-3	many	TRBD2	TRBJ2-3	TGTGCCAGCAGCTTACGAGCGGGGGGGCTGACAGATACGCAGTATTTT	CASSLRAGGLTDTQYF
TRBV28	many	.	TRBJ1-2	TGTGCCAGCAGTCCACCACCCGGGGAGGGTGGCTACACCTTC	CASSPPPGEGGYTF
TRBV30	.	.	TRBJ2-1	TGTGCCCTGGGGGAAGGAGGGCCGAATGAGCAGTTCTTC	CALGEGGPNEQFF
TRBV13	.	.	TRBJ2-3	TGTGCCAGCGCATCACGAGCGGTCAGCACAGATACGCAGTATTTT	CASASRAVSTDTQYF
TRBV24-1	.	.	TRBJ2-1	TGTGCCACCAGTGACCGTACAGGGAGAGTCTATGAGCAGTTCTTC	CATSDRTGRVYEQFF
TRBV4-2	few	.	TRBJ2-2	TGTGCCAGCAGCCAAGGAAGCGCCGGGGAGCTGTTTTTT	CASSQGSAGELFF
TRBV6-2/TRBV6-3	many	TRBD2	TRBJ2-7	TGTGCCAGCAGTCCAGCCCTTGGGACTACCCTCTCCTACGAGCAGTACTTC	CASSPALGTTLSYEQYF
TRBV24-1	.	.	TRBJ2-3	TGTGCCACCAGTGGTCCCACAGATACGCAGTATTTT	CATSGPTDTQYF
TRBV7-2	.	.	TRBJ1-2	TGTGCCAGCAGCCCCACCCAGGGGAGCTATGGCTACACCTTC	CASSPTQGSYGYTF
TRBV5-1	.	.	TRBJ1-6	TGCGCCAGCAGCACTGACAGCACGTATAATTCACCCCTCCACTTT	CASSTDSTYNSPLHF
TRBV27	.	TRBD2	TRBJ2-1	TGTGCCAGCAGTTTCGGGACTAGCGAGTTCGATGAGCAGTTCTTC	CASSFGTSEFDEQFF
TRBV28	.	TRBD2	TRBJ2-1	TGTGCCAGCAGTTCCCGTTTCGGACTAGCGGGAGTCGGTGAGCAGTTCTTC	CASSSRFGLAGVGEQFF
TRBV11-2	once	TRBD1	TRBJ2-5	TGTGCAAGTCAGGGGGCGCGAGATATTGAGACCCAGTACTTC	CASQGARDIETQYF